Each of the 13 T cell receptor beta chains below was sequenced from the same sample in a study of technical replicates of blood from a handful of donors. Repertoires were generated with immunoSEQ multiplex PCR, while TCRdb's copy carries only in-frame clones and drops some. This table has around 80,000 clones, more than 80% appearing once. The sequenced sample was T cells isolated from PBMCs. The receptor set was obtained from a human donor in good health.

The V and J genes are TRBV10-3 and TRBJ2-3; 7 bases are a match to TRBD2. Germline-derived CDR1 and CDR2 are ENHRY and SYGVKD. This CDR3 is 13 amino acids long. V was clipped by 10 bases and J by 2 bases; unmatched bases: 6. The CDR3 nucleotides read TGTGCCAGTGAAAGCGGGGACACAGATACGCAGTATTTT. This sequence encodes CASESGDTDTQYF.

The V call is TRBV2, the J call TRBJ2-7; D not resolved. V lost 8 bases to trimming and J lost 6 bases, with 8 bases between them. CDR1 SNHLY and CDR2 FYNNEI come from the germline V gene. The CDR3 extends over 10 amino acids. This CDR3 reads CASENGEQYF. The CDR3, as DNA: TGTGCCAGCGAGAACGGCGAGCAGTACTTC.

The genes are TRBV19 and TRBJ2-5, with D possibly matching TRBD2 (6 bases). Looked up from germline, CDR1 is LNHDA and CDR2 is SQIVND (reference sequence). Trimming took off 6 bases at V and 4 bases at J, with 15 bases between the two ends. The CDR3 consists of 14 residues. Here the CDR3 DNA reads TGTGCCAGTAGCAGAGGAGGGTCGGGAGAGACCCAGTACTTC. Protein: CASSRGGSGETQYF.

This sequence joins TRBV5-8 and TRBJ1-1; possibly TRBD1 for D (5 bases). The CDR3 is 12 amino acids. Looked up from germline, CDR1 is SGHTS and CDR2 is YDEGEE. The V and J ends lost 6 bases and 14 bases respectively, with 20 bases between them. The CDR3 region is CASTSLRRGSFF. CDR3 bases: TGTGCCAGCACCTCCTTGCGGAGGGGAAGCTTCTTT. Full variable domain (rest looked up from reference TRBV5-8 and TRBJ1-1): EAGVTQSPTHLIKTRGQQATLRCSPISGHTSVYWYQQALGLGLQFLLWYDEGEERNRGNFPPRFSGRQFPNYSSELNVNALELEDSALYLCASTSLRRGSFFGQGTRLTVV.

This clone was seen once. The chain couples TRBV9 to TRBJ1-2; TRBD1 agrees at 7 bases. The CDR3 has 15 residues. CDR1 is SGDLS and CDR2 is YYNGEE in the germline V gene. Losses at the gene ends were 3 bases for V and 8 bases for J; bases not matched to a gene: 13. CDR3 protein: CASSAGQPTSHGYTF. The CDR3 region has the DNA TGTGCCAGCAGCGCGGGACAGCCTACCTCTCACGGCTACACCTTC.

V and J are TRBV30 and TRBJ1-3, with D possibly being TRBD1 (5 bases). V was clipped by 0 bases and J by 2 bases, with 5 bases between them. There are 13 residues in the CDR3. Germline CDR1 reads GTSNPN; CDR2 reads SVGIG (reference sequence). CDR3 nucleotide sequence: TGTGCCTGGAGTGTAGGGGCTGGAAACACCATATATTTT. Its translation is CAWSVGAGNTIYF. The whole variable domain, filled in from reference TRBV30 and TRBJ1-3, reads SQTIHQWPATLVQPVGSPLSLECTVEGTSNPNLYWYRQAAGRGLQLLFYSVGIGQISSEVPQNLSASRPQDRQFILSSKKLLLSDSGFYLCAWSVGAGNTIYFGEGSWLTVV.

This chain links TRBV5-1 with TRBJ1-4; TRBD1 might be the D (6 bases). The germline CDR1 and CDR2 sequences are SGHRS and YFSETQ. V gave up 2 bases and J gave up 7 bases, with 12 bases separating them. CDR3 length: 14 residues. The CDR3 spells CASSFGGAGEKLFF. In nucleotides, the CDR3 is TGCGCCAGCAGCTTTGGGGGGGCCGGTGAAAAACTGTTTTTT.

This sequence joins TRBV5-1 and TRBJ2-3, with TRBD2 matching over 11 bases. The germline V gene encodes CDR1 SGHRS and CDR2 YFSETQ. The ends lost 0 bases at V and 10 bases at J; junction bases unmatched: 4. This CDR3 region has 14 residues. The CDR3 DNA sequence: TGCGCCAGCAGCTTGGAACTAGCGGGGGAGGCGCAGTATTTT. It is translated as CASSLELAGEAQYF.

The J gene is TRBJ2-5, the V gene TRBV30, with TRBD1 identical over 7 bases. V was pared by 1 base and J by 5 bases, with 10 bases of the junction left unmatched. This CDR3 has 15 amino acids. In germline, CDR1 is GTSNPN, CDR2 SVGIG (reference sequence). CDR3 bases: TGTGCCTGGAGTGCGGACAGGTCTTCTGCGGAGACCCAGTACTTC. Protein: CAWSADRSSAETQYF.

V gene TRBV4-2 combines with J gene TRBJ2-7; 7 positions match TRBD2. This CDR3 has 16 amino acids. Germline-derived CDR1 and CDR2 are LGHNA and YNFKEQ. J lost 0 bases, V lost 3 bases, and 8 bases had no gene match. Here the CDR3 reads CASSHFSGTNSYEQYF. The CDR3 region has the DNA TGTGCCAGCAGCCACTTCTCCGGGACTAACTCCTACGAGCAGTACTTC.

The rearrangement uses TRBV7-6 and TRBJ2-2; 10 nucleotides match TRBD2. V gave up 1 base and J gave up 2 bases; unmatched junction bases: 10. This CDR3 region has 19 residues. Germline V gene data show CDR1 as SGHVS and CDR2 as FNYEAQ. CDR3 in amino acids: CASSLDFLAGGENTGELFF. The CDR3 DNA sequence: TGTGCCAGCAGCTTAGATTTTTTAGCGGGGGGAGAAAACACCGGGGAGCTGTTTTTT. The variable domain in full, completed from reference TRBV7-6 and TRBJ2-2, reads GAGVSQSPRYKVTKRGQDVALRCDPISGHVSLYWYRQALGQGPEFLTYFNYEAQQDKSGLPNDRFSAERPEGSISTLTIQRTEQRDSAMYRCASSLDFLAGGENTGELFFGEGSRLTVL.

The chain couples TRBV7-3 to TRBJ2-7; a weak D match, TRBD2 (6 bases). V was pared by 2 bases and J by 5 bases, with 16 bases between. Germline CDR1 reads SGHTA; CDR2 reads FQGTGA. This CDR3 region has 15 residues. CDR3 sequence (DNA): TGTGCCAGCAGCTTATTCCTAAGTAGGGAGGACGAGCAGTACTTC. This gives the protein CASSLFLSREDEQYF.

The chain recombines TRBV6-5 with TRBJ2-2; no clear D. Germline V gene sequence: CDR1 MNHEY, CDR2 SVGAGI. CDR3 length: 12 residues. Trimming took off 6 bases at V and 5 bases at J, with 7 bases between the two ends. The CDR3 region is CASSSITGELFF. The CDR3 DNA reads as TGTGCCAGCAGCTCTATAACCGGGGAGCTGTTTTTT.